The clone carrying this T cell receptor (beta chain) was counted ten times or more. TCRdb used MiXCR to reprocess the RT-PCR reads, holding one entry per CDR3 protein. The repertoire holds about 700,000 distinct CDR3 sequences, approximately 14% seen once, with 7.6% in the top ten. The data derive from a study of response to subunit inactivated influenza vaccine. The V end was cut by 5 bases, the J end by 6 bases, with 11 bases between. The CDR3 spans 13 residues. The receptor comes from a man in his fifties who received an inactivated influenza vaccine. Source: PBMCs from blood, taken 14 to 15 days before vaccination. J is TRBJ2-1 and V is TRBV12-3 or TRBV12-4; D remains ambiguous. The CDR3: CASSRIAPNEQFF. CDR3 nucleotides: TGTGCCAGCAGTCGAATAGCACCCAATGAGCAGTTCTTC.